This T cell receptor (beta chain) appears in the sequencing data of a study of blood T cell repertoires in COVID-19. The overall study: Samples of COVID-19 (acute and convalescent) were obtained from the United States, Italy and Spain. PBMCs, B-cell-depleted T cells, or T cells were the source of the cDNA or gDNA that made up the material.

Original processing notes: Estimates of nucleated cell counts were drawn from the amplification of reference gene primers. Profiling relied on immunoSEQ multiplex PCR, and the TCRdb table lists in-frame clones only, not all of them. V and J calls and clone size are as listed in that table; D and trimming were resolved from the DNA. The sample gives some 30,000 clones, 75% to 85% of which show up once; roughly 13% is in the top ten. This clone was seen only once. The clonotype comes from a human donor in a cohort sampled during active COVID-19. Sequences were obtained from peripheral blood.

CDR3 DNA sequence: TGTGCCAGCAGCTCGTCGGGACAGGGGCTTTTTGGCTACACCTTC. Translation gives CASSSSGQGLFGYTF. The chain combines TRBV7-2 with TRBJ1-2; 10 nucleotides align to TRBD1. Germline V gives CDR1 SGHTA, CDR2 FQGNSA. This CDR3 is 15 amino acids long. V was clipped by 4 bases and J by 7 bases; unmatched bases: 9.